Listed below are T cell receptor beta chains from one sample, sequenced in a study of graft-versus-host responses after intestinal transplantation. Sequencing used immunoSEQ multiplex PCR; TCRdb keeps in-frame clones, though not all of them. The sample lists roughly 5,500 clones; 25% to 30% were seen once. Here the sequenced sample was alloreactive CD4+ T cells from a mixed lymphocyte reaction culture, taken before transplantation. Source of these receptors: a human patient who was an organ donor for intestinal transplantation. Each CDR3 is given with its conserved first and last residue. A D gene is named only where the DNA matches it firmly. A row's size may be missing; if present it is once, few, many or a size class.

>16|TRBV4-1|-|TRBJ2-7|TRBD2
TGCGCCAGCAGCCAAGGGACTAGCGGGAGCTCCTACGAGCAGTACTTC
CASSQGTSGSSYEQYF
>17|TRBV7-8|-|TRBJ2-3|TRBD2
TGTGCCAGCAGTCTACCAAATACTAGCGGGAGTACTGATACGCAGTATTTT
CASSLPNTSGSTDTQYF
>15|TRBV15|few|TRBJ2-1|TRBD2
TGTGCCACCAGCAAGCGGGAGACCTCCTACAATGAGCAGTTCTTC
CATSKRETSYNEQFF
>18|TRBV15|-|TRBJ2-1|-
TGTGCCACCAGCAGATTTCCCATACCGGACTTTACAAACAATGAGCAGTTCTTC
CATSRFPIPDFTNNEQFF
>11|TRBV18|few|TRBJ2-5|-
TGTGCCAGCTCGCCCCAAGAGACCCAGTACTTC
CASSPQETQYF
>11|TRBV29-1|-|TRBJ1-2|TRBD1
TGCAGCGTAGAGACAGGGCTGGGGTACACCTTC
CSVETGLGYTF
>13|TRBV10-1|-|TRBJ1-2|-
TGCGCCAGCAGTGAGATACGGGGGAATGGCTACACCTTC
CASSEIRGNGYTF
>16|TRBV18|-|TRBJ2-2|TRBD1
TGTGCCAGCTCACCCTCGGACAGGGTATTAACCGGGGAGCTGTTTTTT
CASSPSDRVLTGELFF
>15|TRBV5-6|-|TRBJ2-3|TRBD1
TGTGCCAGCAGCTTGTGGGACAGGCCGACAGATACGCAGTATTTT
CASSLWDRPTDTQYF
>16|TRBV7-2|few|TRBJ2-5|TRBD2
TGTGCCAGCAGCTTACGGGGGACTAAAAGAGAGGAGACCCAGTACTTC
CASSLRGTKREETQYF
>12|TRBV19|few|TRBJ1-2|TRBD1
TGTGCCAGTAGTAGACAGGGCTATGGCTACACCTTC
CASSRQGYGYTF
>15|TRBV4-1|few|TRBJ2-2|-
TGCGCCAGCAGCCAAGTAACTAGCACATCCGGGGAGCTGTTTTTT
CASSQVTSTSGELFF
>14|TRBV5-4|-|TRBJ2-2|-
TGTGCCAGCAGCTTAGGGACGGTCACCGGGGAGCTGTTTTTT
CASSLGTVTGELFF
>12|TRBV12-5|-|TRBJ1-3|-
TGTGCTAGTGGTTTGTATGGAAACACCATATATTTT
CASGLYGNTIYF
>15|TRBV5-1|-|TRBJ2-2|-
TGCGCCAGCAGCTTGGACAGGCCGGGCACCGGGGAGCTGTTTTTT
CASSLDRPGTGELFF
>14|TRBV6-5|-|TRBJ1-5|-
TGTGCCAGCAGTTACTCGGACACCAATCAGCCCCAGCATTTT
CASSYSDTNQPQHF
>15|TRBV10-3|-|TRBJ2-5|-
TGTGCCATCCGAGGGACCGGGACGGGTCAAGAGACCCAGTACTTC
CAIRGTGTGQETQYF
>13|TRBV7-7|few|TRBJ2-7|-
TGTGCCAGCAGCTTAGATCGGGGGTACGAGCAGTACTTC
CASSLDRGYEQYF
>13|TRBV30|-|TRBJ2-3|-
TGTGCCTGGAGGACAACTAGCACAGATACGCAGTATTTT
CAWRTTSTDTQYF
>14|TRBV6-6|-|TRBJ2-7|TRBD1
TGTGCCAGCAGTTACACAGGGGGAAACTACGAGCAGTACTTC
CASSYTGGNYEQYF
>14|TRBV29-1|-|TRBJ2-1|TRBD1
TGCAGCGGGAAGGACAGGTTGGTTGACAATGAGCAGTTCTTC
CSGKDRLVDNEQFF
>15|TRBV4-2|-|TRBJ2-7|-
TGTGCCAGCAGCCAAGATCTAGCTAGCGAGTACGAGCAGTACTTC
CASSQDLASEYEQYF
>16|TRBV4-2|-|TRBJ2-1|TRBD1
TGTGCCAGCAGCCCAACCGGGACAGGGGGCTACAATGAGCAGTTCTTC
CASSPTGTGGYNEQFF
>16|TRBV11-2|-|TRBJ2-3|TRBD2
TGTGCCAGCAGCTTGGCGCTAGCGGGAGGGACAGATACGCAGTATTTT
CASSLALAGGTDTQYF
>13|TRBV6-5|few|TRBJ1-5|TRBD1
TGTGCCAGCTCCGGGACAGCCAATCAGCCCCAGCATTTT
CASSGTANQPQHF
>14|TRBV5-1|medium-sized|TRBJ1-2|-
TGCGCCAGCAGCTTAAGGGACGGCTACTATGGCTACACCTTC
CASSLRDGYYGYTF
>15|TRBV13|few|TRBJ1-4|TRBD1
TGTGCCAGCAGCCCAGACAGGGCTTCTGGTGGAAAACTGTTTTTT
CASSPDRASGGKLFF
>15|TRBV5-5|-|TRBJ2-5|TRBD2
TGTGCCAGCAGCTTGCAAGCGGGAGGGCCCGAGACCCAGTACTTC
CASSLQAGGPETQYF
>15|TRBV9|-|TRBJ2-5|-
TGTGCCAGCAGCGCGAGGGATATGAGCCAAGAGACCCAGTACTTC
CASSARDMSQETQYF
>14|TRBV5-1|-|TRBJ1-1|-
TGCGCCAGCAGCTTGAGGGGAAGGAACACTGAAGCTTTCTTT
CASSLRGRNTEAFF
>12|TRBV19|few|TRBJ2-3|-
TGTGCCAGTAGCCCATCCTGGGATACGCAGTATTTT
CASSPSWDTQYF
>16|TRBV6-6|-|TRBJ2-3|-
TGTGCCAGCAGTTACTCCACGGTTACTAGCACAGATACGCAGTATTTT
CASSYSTVTSTDTQYF
>15|TRBV5-1|-|TRBJ1-6|TRBD1
TGCGCCAGCAGCCCGGGACAGGGCTTGAATTCACCCCTCCACTTT
CASSPGQGLNSPLHF
>14|TRBV7-2|-|TRBJ2-5|-
TGTGCCAGCAGCTTAGAGTGGTGGTGGGAGACCCAGTACTTC
CASSLEWWWETQYF
>15|TRBV18|-|TRBJ2-3|-
TGTGCCAGCTCACCAAAAGGGACTAGCACAGATACGCAGTATTTT
CASSPKGTSTDTQYF
>17|TRBV10-3|-|TRBJ2-3|TRBD2
TGTGCCATCAGCTCCGGGACTAATATCCTTAGCACAGATACGCAGTATTTT
CAISSGTNILSTDTQYF
>15|TRBV12-5|few|TRBJ1-6|TRBD1
TGTGCTAGTGGTTTGACAGGGGTCTATAATTCACCCCTCCACTTT
CASGLTGVYNSPLHF
>15|TRBV5-1|few|TRBJ2-7|-
TGCGCCAGCAGTTCCCCTGGACAGAATATCCGTGAGCAGTACTTC
CASSSPGQNIREQYF
>17|TRBV10-2|-|TRBJ1-6|TRBD1
TGCGCCAGCAGTTACAGGACAGGGGGCGCACTGAATTCACCCCTCCACTTT
CASSYRTGGALNSPLHF
>16|TRBV6-5|few|TRBJ2-2|TRBD2
TGTGCCAGCAGTTACCATCCGGGACTAGGGTTGGGGGAGCTGTTTTTT
CASSYHPGLGLGELFF
>15|TRBV2|few|TRBJ2-7|TRBD2
TGTGCCAGCAGTGAAGAACTAGCGGGTCTTTACGAGCAGTACTTC
CASSEELAGLYEQYF
>14|TRBV5-1|-|TRBJ2-3|-
TGCGCCAGCAGCTTGGGGGGCCCGACAGATACGCAGTATTTT
CASSLGGPTDTQYF
>15|TRBV27|-|TRBJ1-4|TRBD1
TGTGCCAGCAGTCCTCAGACAGGGGGTAATGAAAAACTGTTTTTT
CASSPQTGGNEKLFF
>13|TRBV10-1|-|TRBJ2-7|-
TGCGCCAGCAGTGAGTCGGGCGTGAACGAGCAGTACTTC
CASSESGVNEQYF
>15|TRBV7-2|few|TRBJ1-1|-
TGTGCCAGCAGCTCCAGGGACAACATGAACACTGAAGCTTTCTTT
CASSSRDNMNTEAFF
>15|TRBV10-3|-|TRBJ2-3|TRBD2
TGTGCCGTGGGGGGACTAGCGACCGGCACAGATACGCAGTATTTT
CAVGGLATGTDTQYF
>13|TRBV29-1|-|TRBJ1-2|-
TGCAGCTTCACTTCATCAGGGATGGGTGGCTACACCTTC
CSFTSSGMGGYTF
>13|TRBV7-8|-|TRBJ2-7|-
TGTGCCAGCAGCTTATTCGGATCCTACGAGCAGTACTTC
CASSLFGSYEQYF
>15|TRBV10-2|once|TRBJ2-3|-
TGCGCCAGCAGTTACTCGGGACTTATCACAGATACGCAGTATTTT
CASSYSGLITDTQYF
>15|TRBV5-5|-|TRBJ2-3|TRBD2
TGTGCCAGCAGCTTGACTAGCGGGAGAGGAGATACGCAGTATTTT
CASSLTSGRGDTQYF
>16|TRBV9|-|TRBJ2-5|TRBD2
TGTGCCAGCAGCGGATCAGCGGGAGGGGCACAAGAGACCCAGTACTTC
CASSGSAGGAQETQYF
>15|TRBV6-1|-|TRBJ1-1|TRBD1
TGTGCCAGCAGGGACAGGGGGCTAGTGAACACTGAAGCTTTCTTT
CASRDRGLVNTEAFF
>16|TRBV7-2|few|TRBJ1-1|TRBD1
TGTGCCAGCAGCAAACGGACAGGGGCCTTGAACACTGAAGCTTTCTTT
CASSKRTGALNTEAFF
>13|TRBV6-6|few|TRBJ1-5|-
TGTGCCAGCAGTTACGGGGGCAATCAGCCCCAGCATTTT
CASSYGGNQPQHF